This note documents a single T cell receptor (beta chain) sequence. These data originate in a study of blood T cell repertoires in COVID-19. The overall study: In each case, the material was cDNA or gDNA derived from T cells, B-cell-depleted T cells, or PBMCs.

The protocol was immunoSEQ multiplex PCR, while the TCRdb copy is restricted to in-frame clones and leaves out a portion. Among hundreds of thousands of clones, 70% to 85% were seen once, and the ten largest hold around 8.9%. The CDR3 sequence is 13 residues long. Trimming removed 4 bases from V and 8 bases from J; junction bases left unmatched: 5. Germline V gives CDR1 SNHLY, CDR2 FYNNEI. J is TRBJ1-2 and V is TRBV2, with TRBD1 matching 9 bases. The source is a man older than 75 with acute or convalescent COVID-19. Sequenced material: peripheral blood. The CDR3 DNA follows: TGTGCCAGCAGTGTAACAGGGGGCAACGGCTACACCTTC. This codes for CASSVTGGNGYTF.